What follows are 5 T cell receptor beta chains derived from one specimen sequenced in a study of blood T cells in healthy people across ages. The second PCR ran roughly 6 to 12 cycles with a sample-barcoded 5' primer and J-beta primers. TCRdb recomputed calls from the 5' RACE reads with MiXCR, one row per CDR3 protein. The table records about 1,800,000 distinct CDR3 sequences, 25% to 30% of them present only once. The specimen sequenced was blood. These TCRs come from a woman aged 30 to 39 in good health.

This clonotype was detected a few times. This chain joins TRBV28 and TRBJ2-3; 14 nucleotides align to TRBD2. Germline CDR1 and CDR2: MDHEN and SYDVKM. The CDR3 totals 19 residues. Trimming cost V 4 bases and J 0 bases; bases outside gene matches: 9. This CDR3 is CASSSNLGLAGASTDTQYF. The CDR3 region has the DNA TGTGCCAGCAGTTCAAACTTGGGACTAGCGGGGGCTAGCACAGATACGCAGTATTTT.

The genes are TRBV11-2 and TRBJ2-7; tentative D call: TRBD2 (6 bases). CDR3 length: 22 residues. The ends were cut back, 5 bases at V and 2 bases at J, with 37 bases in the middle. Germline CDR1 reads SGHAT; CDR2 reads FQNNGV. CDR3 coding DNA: TGTGCCAGCAGCGGGCTGGTAGGGCAGGAGAATCTACCGGGACTGTCCCCCTACGAGCAGTACTTC. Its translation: CASSGLVGQENLPGLSPYEQYF.

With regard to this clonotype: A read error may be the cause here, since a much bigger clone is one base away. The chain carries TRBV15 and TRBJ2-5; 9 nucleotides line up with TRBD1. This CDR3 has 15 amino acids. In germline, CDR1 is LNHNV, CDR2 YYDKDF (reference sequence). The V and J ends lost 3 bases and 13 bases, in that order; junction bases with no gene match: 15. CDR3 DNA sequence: TGTGCCACCAGCAGTGGTGGACAGGGGTTGAAAGAGCTGTACTTC. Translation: CATSSGGQGLKELYF.

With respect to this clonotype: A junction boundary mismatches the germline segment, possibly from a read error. CDR3 sequence: CARSFLSGGSDEQYF. CDR3 nucleotides: TGCGCCCGCAGCTTCTTGAGCGGAGGATCGGACGAGCAGTACTTC. J is TRBJ2-5 and V is TRBV5-1, with TRBD2 as a possible D gene (5 bases). The J call may be mistaken, given a closer DNA end match to TRBJ2-7. Germline V gene data show CDR1 as SGHRS and CDR2 as YFSETQ. The CDR3 runs 15 residues.

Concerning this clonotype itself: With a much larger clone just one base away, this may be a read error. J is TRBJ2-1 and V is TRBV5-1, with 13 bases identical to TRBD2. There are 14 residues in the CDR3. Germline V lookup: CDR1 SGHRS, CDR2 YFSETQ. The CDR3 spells CASRGLAGSNERFF. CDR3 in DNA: TGCGCCAGCAGGGGACTAGCGGGATCCAATGAGCGGTTCTTC.